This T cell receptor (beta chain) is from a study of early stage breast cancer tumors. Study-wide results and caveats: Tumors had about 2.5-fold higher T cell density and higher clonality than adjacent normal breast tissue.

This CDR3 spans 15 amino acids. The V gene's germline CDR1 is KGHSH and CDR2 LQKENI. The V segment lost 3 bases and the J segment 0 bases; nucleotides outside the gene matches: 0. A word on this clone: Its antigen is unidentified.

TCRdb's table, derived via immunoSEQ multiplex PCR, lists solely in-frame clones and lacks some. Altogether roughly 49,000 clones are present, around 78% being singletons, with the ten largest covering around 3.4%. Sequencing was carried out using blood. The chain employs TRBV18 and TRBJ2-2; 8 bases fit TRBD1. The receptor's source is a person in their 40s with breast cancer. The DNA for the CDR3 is TGTGCCAGCTCACCGGGACAGGCGAACACCGGGGAGCTGTTTTTT. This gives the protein CASSPGQANTGELFF.